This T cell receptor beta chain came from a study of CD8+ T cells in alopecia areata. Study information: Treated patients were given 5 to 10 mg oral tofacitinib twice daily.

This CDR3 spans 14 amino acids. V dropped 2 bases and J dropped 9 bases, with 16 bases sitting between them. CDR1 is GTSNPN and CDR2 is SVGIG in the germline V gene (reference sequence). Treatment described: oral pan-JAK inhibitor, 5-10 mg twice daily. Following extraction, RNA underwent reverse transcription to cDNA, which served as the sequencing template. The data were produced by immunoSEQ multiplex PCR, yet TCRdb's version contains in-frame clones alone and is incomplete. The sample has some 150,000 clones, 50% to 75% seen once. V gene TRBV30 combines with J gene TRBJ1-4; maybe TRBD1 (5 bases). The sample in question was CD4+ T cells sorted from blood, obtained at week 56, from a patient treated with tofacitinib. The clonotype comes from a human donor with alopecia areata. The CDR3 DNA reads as TGTGCCTGGAGTCCGGGGACCACGGGGAAAAAACTGTTTTTT. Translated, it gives CAWSPGTTGKKLFF.